This T cell receptor (beta chain) appears in the sequencing data of a study of blood T cells in healthy people across ages. Findings of the study overall: Compared with aged donors, long-lived donors showed fewer expanded clones, suggesting selection.

PCR was performed a second time for about 7 to 11 cycles using a sample-barcoded 5' primer and a J-beta primer mix. A single record per CDR3 protein comes from TCRdb applying MiXCR to the 5' RACE reads. The repertoire holds some 760,000 distinct CDR3 sequences, 25% seen once, with around 9.2% in the top ten. Concerning this clonotype: Its target is not known.

Trimming at V came to 5 bases and at J to 11 bases, leaving 7 bases not matched to a gene. The CDR3 extends over 12 amino acids. The germline gives CDR1 SGHVS, CDR2 FNYEAQ. Separately, the same data were catalogued under a study of T cells of mothers and their children. From that report: Healthy Caucasian mothers, three in number, and their six children were the donors. Primer M1S, used in the second PCR, introduced sample barcodes and 2-4 random nucleotides.

The TCR sequence derives from a boy younger than 18 in good health. The V call is TRBV7-6, the J call TRBJ1-1, with 8 bases fitting TRBD1. The sequenced sample consisted of blood. CDR3 protein: CASSPTGGLAFF. CDR3 sequence (DNA): TGTGCCAGCAGCCCCACAGGGGGGCTCGCTTTCTTT.